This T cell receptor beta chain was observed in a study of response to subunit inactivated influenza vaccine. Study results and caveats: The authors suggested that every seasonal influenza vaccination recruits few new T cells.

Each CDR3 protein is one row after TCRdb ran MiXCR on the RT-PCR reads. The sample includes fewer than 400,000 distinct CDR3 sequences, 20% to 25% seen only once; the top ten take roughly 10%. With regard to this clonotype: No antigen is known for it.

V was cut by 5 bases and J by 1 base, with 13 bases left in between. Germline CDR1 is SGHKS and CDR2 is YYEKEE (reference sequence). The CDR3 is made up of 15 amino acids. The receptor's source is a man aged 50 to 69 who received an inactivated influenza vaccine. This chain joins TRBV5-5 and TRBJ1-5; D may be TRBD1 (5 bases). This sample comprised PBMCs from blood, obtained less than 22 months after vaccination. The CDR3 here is CASRPGPGSNQPQHF. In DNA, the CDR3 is TGTGCCAGCAGGCCGGGACCCGGGAGCAATCAGCCCCAGCATTTT.